Listed here is a single T cell receptor (beta chain). The CDR3 sequence is 14 residues long. V lost 2 bases and J lost 4, with 9 bases in between. CDR1 is ENHRY, CDR2 SYGVKD, per germline. The source of the sample is a study of cytomegalovirus exposure and HLA in healthy donors. Profiling relied on immunoSEQ multiplex PCR, and the TCRdb table lists in-frame clones only, not all of them. The sample holds 250,000 to 350,000 clones; around 90% are singletons and the top ten take 0.9% to 1%. The rearrangement joins TRBV10-3 to TRBJ1-5; tentative D call: TRBD1 (6 bases). The sequenced sample consisted of PBMCs. The sequence derives from a man under 40 in good health and CMV-seronegative. DNA of the CDR3: TGTGCCATCAGTGAGGGTCAGGGGAATCAGCCCCAGCATTTT. Translated: CAISEGQGNQPQHF.